The subject of this entry is one TCR beta chain. Its target is unknown. Trimming pared 4 bases from V and 0 bases from J, leaving 22 bases between. Germline V gene sequence: CDR1 MDHEN, CDR2 SYDVKM. The length of the CDR3 is 19 residues. These data originate in a study of Ad26.COV2.S vaccination and SARS-CoV-2 variants. The wider study: The study gave Ad26.COV2.S intramuscularly, once or twice 56 days apart. Regarding the study as a whole: The TCR-based breadth and depth measures might underestimate overall T cell responses.

The repertoire was sequenced with immunoSEQ multiplex PCR; TCRdb's copy has only in-frame clones and lacks some. Among about 390,000 clones listed, 92% were seen once. The treatment was: roughly 19 received Ad26.COV2.S at low or high dose, single or two shots; a few received placebo; per-sample allocation not given. Repertoires come from day 63 after the first vaccine or placebo injection. Sequences were derived from peripheral blood, sampled in a trial of Ad26.COV2.S vaccine versus placebo. This TCR came from a person aged 18 to 59 who received the Ad26.COV2.S COVID-19 vaccine or a placebo. This chain joins TRBV28 and TRBJ2-4; D call uncertain. CDR3 loop: CASSSFYGGQALAKNIQYF. The CDR3 nucleotides are TGTGCCAGCAGTTCGTTTTACGGCGGCCAAGCTTTAGCCAAAAACATTCAGTACTTC.